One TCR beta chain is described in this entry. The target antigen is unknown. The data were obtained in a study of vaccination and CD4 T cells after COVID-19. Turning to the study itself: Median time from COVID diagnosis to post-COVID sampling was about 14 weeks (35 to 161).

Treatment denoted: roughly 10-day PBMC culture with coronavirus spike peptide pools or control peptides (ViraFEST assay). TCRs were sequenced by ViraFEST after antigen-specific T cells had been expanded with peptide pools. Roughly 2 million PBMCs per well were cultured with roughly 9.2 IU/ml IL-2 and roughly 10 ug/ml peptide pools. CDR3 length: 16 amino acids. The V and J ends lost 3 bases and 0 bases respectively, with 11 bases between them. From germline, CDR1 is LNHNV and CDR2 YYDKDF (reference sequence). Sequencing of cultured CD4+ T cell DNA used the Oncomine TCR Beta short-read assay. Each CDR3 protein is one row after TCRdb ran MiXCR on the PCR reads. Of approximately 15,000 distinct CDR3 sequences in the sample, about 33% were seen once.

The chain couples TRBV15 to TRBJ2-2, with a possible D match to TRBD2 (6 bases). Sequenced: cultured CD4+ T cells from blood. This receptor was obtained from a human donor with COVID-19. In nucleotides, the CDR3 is TGTGCCACCAGCAGGAGGAGGGCCGCGAACACCGGGGAGCTGTTTTTT. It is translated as CATSRRRAANTGELFF.